A single T cell receptor (beta chain) is shown here with its context. Its antigen is not yet known. No much larger clone exists at a distance of one base, and base qualities are not known. The data were taken from a study of shared clonotypes between healthy human individuals (TCRdb year 2020). Turning to the overall study: A couple of women and a few men aged 18 to 49 years were included in the cohort. To estimate repertoire size and how much clonotype sharing occurs between individuals, the study deeply sequenced the blood TCR repertoires of roughly 5 healthy adults. To increase sequencing depth and limit assay-specific biases, different laboratories used diverse techniques to prepare libraries and sequence TCR repertoires. Per donor, leukapheresis produced somewhere between about 0.9 and 9.5 billion PBMCs. Per donor, three plates each were used for CD4 naive and CD4 memory, two for CD8 naive, and one for CD8 memory.

Using the deep immunoSEQ assay, TCR CDR3 regions were amplified from genomic DNA by multiplex PCR. Genomic DNA extracted from each cell subset was distributed evenly over all wells of several immunoSEQ 96-well plates, and each plate served as one replicate. For sorted subsets, approximately 200 ng of genomic DNA, equivalent to 30,000 or so T cell genomes, went into each replicate PCR. The purified libraries were quantified using a Qubit 3.0 fluorometer, sized with a Bioanalyzer 2100, and then quantified again using the KAPA Library Quantification kit. A separate single-read 150-cycle Illumina NextSeq 550 flow cell was used to sequence each immunoSEQ 96-well plate. The authors' pipeline ran thus. Because only junctional sequences without quality scores were contained in the immunoSEQ output, filtering matching that applied to full-length reads could not be performed. Sequences were annotated with PyIR, a Python wrapper for IgBLAST v1.9, using IMGT germline references to assign V/J genes and CDR3. Any read was removed if the V/J assignment was weak (E-value above 1e-6), the CDR3 was missing, or the read contained stop codons, out-of-frame junctions, or ambiguous translated residues. V3J clonotypes were defined by identical inferred V gene, J gene, and CDR3 amino acid sequence. Percentage overlap between repertoires was calculated by dividing the number of shared unique clonotypes by the size of the smaller repertoire. RTK rarefaction, the Chao1 estimator, and Recon v2.1 estimates of unobserved clonotypes were used to assess repertoire richness. Generation probabilities for all TCRbeta clonotypes obtained by the gDNA method from a few donors were computed using OLGA. Held by TCRdb, this immuneACCESS table contains in-frame sequences only and omits some clones. Under half of the omission traces to an unresolved V gene where checked; the cause of the rest is unknown. V and J calls and clone size are copied from that table; D and trimming were computed from the DNA. Across this sample there are about 700,000 clones, with 74% seen only once. Approximately 1.6% of the sample is taken by the ten largest.

Summary of the overall study and its limitations: Sampling was limited to blood, and TCR repertoires in tissue likely differ from TCR repertoires in blood. Compared with non-shared clonotypes, the clonotypes found in all four sorted-subset donors had higher generation probabilities. Because the study included a small number of donors, the genetic and exposure-history diversity represented was limited. Even with the large sequencing depth, rarefaction of the sorted-subset datasets indicated that sequencing was incomplete. Based on pairwise subsampling, the degree of clonotype sharing among donors was expected to be affected by sequencing depth. Naive subsets generally had larger estimated clonotype richness than memory subsets did. Approximately 5% of naive CD4, 3% to 4% of naive CD8, about 2.1% of memory CD4, and over 0.35% of memory CD8 clonotypes were shared across several donors.

The CDR3 holds 15 amino acids from the cysteine to the phenylalanine. CDR3 DNA only is kept here, 45 bases in frame from base 1. The CDR1 and CDR2 encoded by the germline V gene are SGHRS and YFSETQ. V lost 0 bases and J lost 4 bases; the stretch between them is 10 bases long. Donors were healthy HIV-negative adults with no recently reported acute infections or vaccinations. Every donor was a Caucasian adult residing in Nashville, Tennessee, USA. CD4+ T cells were enriched by magnetic negative selection, after which naive cells were positively selected on CD45RA and the negative fraction was taken as the memory subset. Blood was collected by leukapheresis, and PBMCs were isolated by Ficoll-Histopaque density gradient centrifugation and then cryopreserved in liquid nitrogen vapor phase. Analytical flow cytometry was used to check the purity and quantity of every magnetically sorted T cell population. Genomic DNA was isolated from every sorted fraction and measured by UV absorbance on a Nanodrop 2000c.

Material for sequencing was memory CD4+ T cells sorted from blood. The sample's cell subset or site label, in plain terms: CD45RA-negative fraction. This TCR was sampled from a woman in her twenties or thirties in good health. Recombination connected TRBV5-1 to TRBJ2-2; too little of a D gene remains to name it. The DNA reads TGCGCCAGCAGCTTGGAGCCAGGTTTCACCGGGGAGCTGTTTTTT. Translated, it reads CASSLEPGFTGELFF.